Each of the 18 T cell receptor beta chains below was sequenced from the same sample in a study of blood T cells in healthy people across ages. A second 7 to 11 cycle PCR used barcoded and J-beta primers. MiXCR, applied by TCRdb to the 5' RACE reads, yields one record per CDR3 protein. Among around 670,000 distinct CDR3 sequences listed, about 30% were seen once. The material sequenced was blood. Receptors were obtained from a woman older than 75 in good health.

The rearrangement links TRBV4-3 to TRBJ1-3; a weak D match, TRBD1 (5 bases). The CDR3 sequence is 16 residues long. Between the trimmed V and J ends, which lost 0 bases and 2 bases, there was a span of 11 bases. CDR1 and CDR2 from the germline V gene are LGHNA and YSLEER. The CDR3 DNA reads TGCGCCAGCAGCCAAGATTTAGCAGGGACTGGAAACACCATATATTTT. This sequence encodes CASSQDLAGTGNTIYF.

This clonotype was recorded at least ten times. This sequence joins TRBV4-3 and TRBJ1-2; a weak D match, TRBD1 (6 bases). The CDR3 is 15 residues long. Deletions cut 0 bases from V and 7 bases from J, with 15 bases between. The germline CDR1 and CDR2 sequences are LGHNA and YSLEER. CDR3 nucleotide sequence: TGCGCCAGCAGCCAAGAATACAGGGTACTCTCTGGCTACACCTTC. Its protein product is CASSQEYRVLSGYTF.

This clonotype was recorded at least ten times. The chain combines TRBV5-1 with TRBJ1-4; 10 positions match TRBD1. Germline values: CDR1 SGHRS, CDR2 YFSETQ. V dropped 4 bases and J dropped 7; count of bases not matched to a gene: 7. This CDR3 has 15 residues. CDR3 region: CASSLPGQGSEKLFF. The CDR3 bases are TGCGCCAGCAGCCTGCCGGGACAGGGGAGTGAAAAACTGTTTTTT.

As regards this clonotype: A much larger clone differs by one base, so this may be a read error. In DNA form, the CDR3 reads TGTGTCATCTCAGTCGGGGCTAGGGAGACCCAGTACTTC. It codes for CVISVGARETQYF. The chain joins TRBV10-3 to TRBJ2-5; the D gene could be TRBD1 or TRBD2 (5 bases each). CDR3 length: 13 residues. From germline, CDR1 is ENHRY and CDR2 SYGVKD.

Here the CDR3 DNA reads TGTGCCAGCAGCGTAAGCGGGGGAACGAATCAGCCCCAGCATTTT. It translates to CASSVSGGTNQPQHF. The V call is TRBV28, the J call TRBJ1-5; TRBD1 is a possible D gene (5 bases). From germline, CDR1 is MDHEN and CDR2 SYDVKM. Trimming removed 6 bases from V and 4 bases from J, with 16 bases in between. CDR3 length: 15 amino acids.

The J gene is TRBJ2-5, the V gene TRBV19; D remains unclear. CDR1 and CDR2 from the germline V gene are LNHDA and SQIVND (reference sequence). The CDR3 totals 12 residues. Trimming cost V 3 bases and J 0 bases, with 2 bases left between them. The CDR3 reads CASSMDQETQYF. The CDR3 DNA follows: TGTGCCAGTAGTATGGACCAAGAGACCCAGTACTTC.

This clonotype came up many times. This chain joins TRBV20-1 and TRBJ2-7; D might be TRBD1 (6 bases). Looked up from germline, CDR1 is DFQATT and CDR2 is SNEGSKA (reference sequence). There are 13 residues in the CDR3. Deletions cut 5 bases from V and 0 bases from J, with 11 bases between. CDR3: CSAGQTSSYEQYF. As DNA, the CDR3 is TGCAGTGCTGGACAGACGAGCTCCTACGAGCAGTACTTC.

This clonotype was counted many times. The chain uses TRBV12-3 or TRBV12-4 and TRBJ2-7; D is perhaps TRBD2 (5 bases). The CDR3 covers 13 residues. Trimming took off 6 bases at V and 3 bases at J, with 12 bases between the two ends. This CDR3 is CASSPDSHYEQYF. CDR3 coding DNA: TGTGCCAGCAGCCCGGACTCGCACTACGAGCAGTACTTC.

The chain is built from TRBV30 and TRBJ2-5; TRBD1 matches at 11 bases. The V segment lost 1 base and the J segment 2 bases; nucleotides outside the gene matches: 6. This CDR3 has 16 residues. Germline V gene lookup returns CDR1 GTSNPN and CDR2 SVGIG (reference sequence). The CDR3 region is CAWSAGTGGGQETQYF. DNA of the CDR3: TGTGCCTGGAGTGCGGGGACAGGGGGTGGACAAGAGACCCAGTACTTC.

J is TRBJ2-1 and V is TRBV7-3, with D tentatively TRBD1 or TRBD2 (6 bases each). The assigned J gene may be wrong: the sequence end matches TRBJ2-7 better. The CDR3 spans 15 residues. From germline, CDR1 is SGHTA and CDR2 FQGTGA. The CDR3 region is CASSQSGDSYNEQYF. Written as DNA, the CDR3 is TGTGCCAGCAGCCAGTCAGGGGACTCCTACAATGAGCAGTACTTC.

With respect to this clonotype: A read error is possible here, since a much larger clone lies one base away. V and J are TRBV29-1 and TRBJ2-1; D possibly corresponds to TRBD1 (5 bases). Germline V gene data show CDR1 as SQVTM and CDR2 as ANQGSEA. V lost 8 bases and J lost 13, with 21 bases in between. There are 12 residues in the CDR3. The CDR3 region has the DNA TGCAGCTCCTGGACACCTGAAGAGACCCAGTTCTTC. Translated, it gives CSSWTPEETQFF.

The chain links TRBV20-1 to TRBJ1-2; D may be TRBD1 (6 bases). Germline V CDR1 and CDR2: DFQATT, SNEGSKA (reference sequence). The CDR3 sequence is 16 residues long. The V and J ends lost 3 bases and 4 bases respectively, with 21 bases between them. The CDR3 protein is CSASEAGAFLIYGYTF. The CDR3 DNA follows: TGCAGTGCTAGTGAGGCAGGGGCCTTCCTCATCTATGGCTACACCTTC.

This clonotype was recorded a few times. An end of the junction does not agree with germline; a read error may underlie this. This CDR3 reads CAGSYYASDTQYF. CDR3 coding DNA: TGTGCCGGCAGTTACTACGCTTCGGATACGCAGTATTTT. This chain uses TRBV12-3 or TRBV12-4 with TRBJ2-3; D unresolved. This CDR3 spans 13 amino acids.

This clonotype was seen a few times. A much larger clone lies a single base off, so this may be a read error. The chain carries TRBV7-9 and TRBJ1-1; D gene ambiguous. The ends were cut back, 1 base at V and 4 bases at J, with 7 bases in the middle. CDR1 and CDR2 (germline): SEHNR, FQNEAQ (reference sequence). The CDR3 spans 13 residues. The CDR3 loop reads CASSLDSSTEAFF. In nucleotides, the CDR3 is TGTGCCAGCAGCTTAGACAGCTCCACTGAAGCTTTCTTT.

The gene calls are TRBV20-1 and TRBJ2-1; 8 bases fit TRBD2. The germline V gene encodes CDR1 DFQATT and CDR2 SNEGSKA (reference sequence). The CDR3 length is 15 residues. The V gene end was trimmed by 6 bases and the J gene end by 5 bases; junction bases not matched to a gene: 12. DNA of the CDR3: TGCAGTGCCACTTCCTCGGGAGGGGGGGACAATGAGCAGTTCTTC. It codes for CSATSSGGGDNEQFF.

The genes are TRBV2 and TRBJ2-5; D may be TRBD1 (8 bases). The CDR3 is 13 amino acids. Germline CDR1 reads SNHLY; CDR2 reads FYNNEI. The germline V and J ends were trimmed by 4 bases and 9 bases, with 15 bases remaining between them. CDR3 nucleotides: TGTGCCAGCAGTGTGGGACAGGCGGGGGCCCAGTACTTC. This sequence encodes CASSVGQAGAQYF.

This clonotype was seen more than once but under ten times. This clone may be a read error of a much larger clone one base away. V and J are TRBV4-1 and TRBJ2-1, with 9 nucleotides matching TRBD2. Germline values: CDR1 MGHRA, CDR2 YSYEKL. The length of the CDR3 is 16 residues. CDR3 DNA: TGCGCCAGCAGCCAAGGTCTAGCGGGGCGCTACAGTGAGCAGTTCTTC. Amino acid sequence: CASSQGLAGRYSEQFF.

This clonotype was seen more than once but under ten times. A read error is possible here, since a much larger clone lies one base away. This chain uses TRBV27 with TRBJ2-3; 9 nucleotides match TRBD2. V was pared by 0 bases and J by 6 bases, with 10 bases of the junction left unmatched. Germline values: CDR1 MNHEY, CDR2 SMNVEV (reference sequence). This CDR3 contains 17 residues. CDR3 nucleotide sequence: TGTGCCAGCAGTTTATCCGGAGGCGGGGGGGTCTGCGATACGCAGTATTTT. This encodes CASSLSGGGGVCDTQYF.